A selection of T cell receptor beta chains follows, all from one sample in a study of beta chain features in type 1 diabetes. Sequencing was performed with immunoSEQ multiplex PCR; in TCRdb, only in-frame clones are kept and a portion is missing. The sample records about 180,000 clones, 10% to 15% being singletons. The sample consisted of central memory CD4+ T cells from blood. The receptors were sampled from a woman between 18 and 29 years old in good health. CDR3s include the opening cysteine and the closing phenylalanine or tryptophan. The order of the fields is clone size, V gene, D gene, J gene, CDR3 protein, CDR3 DNA. D genes are given only for firm matches. For some rows the clone size is stated as once, few or many, or as a class when expanded; others skip it.

-	TRBV5-4	TRBD1	TRBJ1-1	CASGRGTIAEAFF	TGTGCCAGCGGCAGGGGGACGATCGCTGAAGCTTTCTTT
many	TRBV9	-	TRBJ2-5	CASSVNSRQPETQYF	TGTGCCAGCAGCGTGAACAGTCGACAACCGGAGACCCAGTACTTC
-	TRBV19	TRBD2	TRBJ2-1	CASSMEAGSSYNEQFF	TGTGCCAGTAGTATGGAAGCGGGAAGCTCCTACAATGAGCAGTTCTTC
-	TRBV6-1	TRBD1	TRBJ1-1	CASSDTDRGSRTEAFF	TGTGCCAGCAGTGACACAGACAGGGGGAGTCGAACTGAAGCTTTCTTT
few	TRBV9	TRBD2	TRBJ2-1	CASSERGLARSSYNEQFF	TGTGCCAGCAGCGAAAGGGGACTAGCGAGGAGCTCCTACAATGAGCAGTTCTTC
few	TRBV5-5	-	TRBJ2-6	CASSQDIGSGANVLTF	TGTGCCAGCAGCCAAGACATTGGATCTGGGGCCAACGTCCTGACTTTC
-	TRBV18	-	TRBJ2-5	CASSPGDQETQYF	TGTGCCAGCTCACCGGGAGACCAAGAGACCCAGTACTTC
-	TRBV30	TRBD2	TRBJ2-5	CAWSAIAGVGETQYF	TGTGCCTGGAGTGCGATAGCGGGAGTTGGAGAGACCCAGTACTTC
few	TRBV11-2	TRBD1	TRBJ1-2	CASSFRDRGVGYTF	TGTGCCAGCAGCTTCCGGGACAGGGGTGTTGGCTACACCTTC
-	TRBV29-1	-	TRBJ2-1	CSVTLLWGYSNNEQFF	TGCAGCGTTACACTGCTTTGGGGCTATTCAAACAATGAGCAGTTCTTC
few	TRBV19	-	TRBJ2-1	CASRKGARYNEQFF	TGTGCCAGTAGGAAAGGGGCGAGATACAATGAGCAGTTCTTC
once	TRBV7-3	-	TRBJ2-1	CASSLNSRGEQFF	TGTGCCAGCAGCTTAAACTCCCGCGGTGAGCAGTTCTTC
few	TRBV18	TRBD2	TRBJ2-1	CASSPVEGGLANEQFF	TGTGCCAGCTCACCAGTCGAGGGAGGGCTCGCCAATGAGCAGTTCTTC
many	TRBV11-1	TRBD1	TRBJ1-2	CASSPPGGTGVYGYTF	TGTGCCAGCAGCCCCCCAGGCGGGACAGGGGTCTATGGCTACACCTTC
-	TRBV28	TRBD2	TRBJ2-5	CASSFWGLMETQYF	TGTGCCAGCAGTTTTTGGGGACTAATGGAGACCCAGTACTTC
few	TRBV7-7	-	TRBJ2-3	CASSLDRGDTQYF	TGTGCTAGCAGCTTAGACCGGGGAGATACGCAGTATTTT
-	TRBV7-2	TRBD1	TRBJ1-3	CASSLGQGPLGNTIYF	TGTGCCAGCAGCCTAGGACAGGGCCCGTTGGGAAACACCATATATTTT
few	TRBV9	TRBD1	TRBJ1-1	CASSVGRTGGVGTEAFF	TGTGCCAGCAGCGTAGGAAGGACAGGGGGTGTGGGCACTGAAGCTTTCTTT
few	TRBV18	-	TRBJ2-5	CASSPFVQETQYF	TGTGCCAGCTCACCATTCGTCCAAGAGACCCAGTACTTC
-	TRBV11-2	-	TRBJ2-1	CASSLDRSSYNEQFF	TGTGCCAGCAGCTTAGACCGGAGCTCCTACAATGAGCAGTTCTTC